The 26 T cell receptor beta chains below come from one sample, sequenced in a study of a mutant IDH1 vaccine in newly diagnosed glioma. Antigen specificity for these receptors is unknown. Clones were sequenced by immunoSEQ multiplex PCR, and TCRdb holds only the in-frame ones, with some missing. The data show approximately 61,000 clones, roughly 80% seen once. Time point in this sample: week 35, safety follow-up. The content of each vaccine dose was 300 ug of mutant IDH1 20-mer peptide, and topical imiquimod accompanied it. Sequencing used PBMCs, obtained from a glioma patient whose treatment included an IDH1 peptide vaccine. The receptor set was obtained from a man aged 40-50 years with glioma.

CDR3 residues: CASRDSTGRANYGYTF. The CDR3 DNA follows: TGTGCCAGCAGGGACTCCACAGGAAGAGCTAACTATGGCTACACCTTC. The chain couples TRBV28 to TRBJ1-2, with D possibly being TRBD1 (5 bases). Trimming pared 6 bases from V and 0 bases from J, leaving 17 bases between. The CDR3 contains 16 residues. Germline CDR1 and CDR2: MDHEN and SYDVKM.

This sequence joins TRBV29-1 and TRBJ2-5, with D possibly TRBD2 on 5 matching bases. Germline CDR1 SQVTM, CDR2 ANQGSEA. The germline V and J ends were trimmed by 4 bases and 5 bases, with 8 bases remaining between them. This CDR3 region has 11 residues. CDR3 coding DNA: TGCAGCGTTGTTGGCGGGGAGACCCAGTACTTC. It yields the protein CSVVGGETQYF.

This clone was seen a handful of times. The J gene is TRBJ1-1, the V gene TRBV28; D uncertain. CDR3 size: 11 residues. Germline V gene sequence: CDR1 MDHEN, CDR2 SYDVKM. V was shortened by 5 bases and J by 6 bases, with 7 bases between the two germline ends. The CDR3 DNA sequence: TGTGCCAGCAGTCACATGGCTGAAGCTTTCTTT. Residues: CASSHMAEAFF.

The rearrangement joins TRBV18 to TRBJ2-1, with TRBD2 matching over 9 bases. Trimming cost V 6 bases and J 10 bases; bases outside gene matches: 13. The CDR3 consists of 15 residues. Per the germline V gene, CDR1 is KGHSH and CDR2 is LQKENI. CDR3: CASSQASGTVGEQFF. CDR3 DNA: TGTGCCAGCTCCCAGGCTAGCGGGACAGTAGGGGAGCAGTTCTTC.

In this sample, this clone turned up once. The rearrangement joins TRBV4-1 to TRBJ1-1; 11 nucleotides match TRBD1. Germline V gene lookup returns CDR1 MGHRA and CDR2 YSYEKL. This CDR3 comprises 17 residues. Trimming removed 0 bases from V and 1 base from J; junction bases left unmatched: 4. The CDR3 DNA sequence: TGCGCCAGCAGCCAAGAAGGGACAGGGGGTACGAACACTGAAGCTTTCTTT. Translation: CASSQEGTGGTNTEAFF.

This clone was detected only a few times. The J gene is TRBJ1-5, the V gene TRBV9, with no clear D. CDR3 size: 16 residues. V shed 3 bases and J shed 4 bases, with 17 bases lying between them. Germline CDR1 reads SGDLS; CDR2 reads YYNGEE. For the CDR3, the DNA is TGTGCCAGCAGCGGGGCAGGACTAGGGATAAATCAGCCCCAGCATTTT. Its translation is CASSGAGLGINQPQHF. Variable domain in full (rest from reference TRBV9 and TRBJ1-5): DSGVTQTPKHLITATGQRVTLRCSPRSGDLSVYWYQQSLDQGLQFLIQYYNGEERAKGNILERFSAQQFPDLHSELNLSSLELGDSALYFCASSGAGLGINQPQHFGDGTRLSIL.

CDR3 sequence reads: CASSKGDATEAFF. The CDR3, as DNA: TGCGCCAGCAGCAAAGGGGACGCCACTGAAGCTTTCTTT. The chain carries TRBV4-1 and TRBJ1-1; possible D gene TRBD1, 5 bases. This CDR3 is built from 13 residues. V was shortened by 5 bases and J by 4 bases, with 11 bases between the two germline ends. CDR1 is MGHRA, CDR2 YSYEKL, per germline.

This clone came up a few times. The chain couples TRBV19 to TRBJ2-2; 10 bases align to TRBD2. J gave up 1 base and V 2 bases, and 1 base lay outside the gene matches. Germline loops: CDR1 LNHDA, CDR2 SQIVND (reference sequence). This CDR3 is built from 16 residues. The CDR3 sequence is CASSISSGGNTGELFF. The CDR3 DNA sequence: TGTGCCAGTAGTATATCTAGCGGGGGGAACACCGGGGAGCTGTTTTTT.

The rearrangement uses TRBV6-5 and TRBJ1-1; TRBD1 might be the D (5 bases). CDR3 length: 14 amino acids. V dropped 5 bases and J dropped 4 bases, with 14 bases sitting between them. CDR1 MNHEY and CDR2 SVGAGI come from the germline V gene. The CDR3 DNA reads TGTGCCAGCAGTAACCAGAGGGGCGTCACTGAAGCTTTCTTT. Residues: CASSNQRGVTEAFF.

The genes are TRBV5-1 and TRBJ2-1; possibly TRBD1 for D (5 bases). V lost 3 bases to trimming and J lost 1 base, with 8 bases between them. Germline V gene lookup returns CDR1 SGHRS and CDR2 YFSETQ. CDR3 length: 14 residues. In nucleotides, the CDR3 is TGCGCCAGCAGCTCCCAGGGTTCCTACAATGAGCAGTTCTTC. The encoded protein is CASSSQGSYNEQFF. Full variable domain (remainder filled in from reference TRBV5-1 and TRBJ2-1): KAGVTQTPRYLIKTRGQQVTLSCSPISGHRSVSWYQQTPGQGLQFLFEYFSETQRNKGNFPGRFSGRQFSNSRSEMNVSTLELGDSALYLCASSSQGSYNEQFFGPGTRLTVL.

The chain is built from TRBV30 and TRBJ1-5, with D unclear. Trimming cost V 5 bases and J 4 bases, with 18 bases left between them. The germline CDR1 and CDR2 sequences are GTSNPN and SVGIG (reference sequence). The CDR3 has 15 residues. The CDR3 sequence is CAWRQGQQNNQPQHF. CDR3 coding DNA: TGTGCCTGGCGCCAAGGGCAACAGAATAATCAGCCCCAGCATTTT.

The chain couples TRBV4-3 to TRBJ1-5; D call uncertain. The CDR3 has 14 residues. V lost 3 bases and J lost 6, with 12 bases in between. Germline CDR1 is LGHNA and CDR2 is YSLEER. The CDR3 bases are TGCGCCAGCAGCCAGAATGGATGGGGTCAGCCCCAGCATTTT. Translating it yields CASSQNGWGQPQHF.

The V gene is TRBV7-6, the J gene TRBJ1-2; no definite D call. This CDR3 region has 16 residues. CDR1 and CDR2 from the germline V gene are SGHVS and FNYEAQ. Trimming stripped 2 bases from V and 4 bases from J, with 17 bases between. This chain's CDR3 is CASSLTSKIRSYGYTF. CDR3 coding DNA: TGTGCCAGCAGCTTAACGTCAAAGATCAGAAGCTATGGCTACACCTTC. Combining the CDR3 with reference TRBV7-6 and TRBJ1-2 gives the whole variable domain GAGVSQSPRYKVTKRGQDVALRCDPISGHVSLYWYRQALGQGPEFLTYFNYEAQQDKSGLPNDRFSAERPEGSISTLTIQRTEQRDSAMYRCASSLTSKIRSYGYTFGSGTRLTVV.

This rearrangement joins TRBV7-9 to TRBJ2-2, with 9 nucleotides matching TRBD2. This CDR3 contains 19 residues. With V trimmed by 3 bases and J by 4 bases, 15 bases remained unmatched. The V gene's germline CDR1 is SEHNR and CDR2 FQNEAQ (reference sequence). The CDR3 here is CASSFRTGGRALGTGELFF. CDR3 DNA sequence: TGTGCCAGCAGCTTTCGAACTGGCGGGAGGGCCTTAGGCACCGGGGAGCTGTTTTTT. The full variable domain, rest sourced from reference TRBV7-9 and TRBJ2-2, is DTGVSQNPRHKITKRGQNVTFRCDPISEHNRLYWYRQTLGQGPEFLTYFQNEAQLEKSRLLSDRFSAERPKGSFSTLEIQRTEQGDSAMYLCASSFRTGGRALGTGELFFGEGSRLTVL.

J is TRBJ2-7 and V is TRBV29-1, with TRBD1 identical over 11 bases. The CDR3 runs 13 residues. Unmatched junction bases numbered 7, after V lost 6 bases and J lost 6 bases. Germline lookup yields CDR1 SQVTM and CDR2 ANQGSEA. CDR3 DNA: TGCAGCGTGGACAGGGGGCTTAAAGGCGAGCAGTACTTC. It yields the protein CSVDRGLKGEQYF.

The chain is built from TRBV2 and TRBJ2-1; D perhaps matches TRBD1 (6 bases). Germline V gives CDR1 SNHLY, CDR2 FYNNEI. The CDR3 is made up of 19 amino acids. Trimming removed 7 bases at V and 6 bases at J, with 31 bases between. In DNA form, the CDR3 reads TGTGCCAGCAAAAGGGGACCCCTAACAGGGCCGAGGGAAGGCAATGAGCAGTTCTTC. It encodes CASKRGPLTGPREGNEQFF.

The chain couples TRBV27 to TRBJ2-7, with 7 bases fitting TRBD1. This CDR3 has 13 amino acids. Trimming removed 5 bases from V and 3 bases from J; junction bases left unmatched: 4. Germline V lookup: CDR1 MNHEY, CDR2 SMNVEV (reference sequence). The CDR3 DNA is TGTGCCAGCAGTCCATGGACAGGCTACGAGCAGTACTTC. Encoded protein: CASSPWTGYEQYF.

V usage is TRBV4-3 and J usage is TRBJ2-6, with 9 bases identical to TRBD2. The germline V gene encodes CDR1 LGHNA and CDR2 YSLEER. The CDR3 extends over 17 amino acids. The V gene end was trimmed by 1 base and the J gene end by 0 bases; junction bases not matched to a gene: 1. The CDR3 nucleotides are TGCGCCAGCAGCCAAGTGACTAGCGGCTCTGGGGCCAACGTCCTGACTTTC. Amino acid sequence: CASSQVTSGSGANVLTF.

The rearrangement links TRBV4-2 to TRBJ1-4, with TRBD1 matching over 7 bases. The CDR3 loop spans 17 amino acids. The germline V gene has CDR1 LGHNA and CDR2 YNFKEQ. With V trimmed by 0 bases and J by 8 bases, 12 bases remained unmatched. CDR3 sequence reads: CASSQEGWVQGGEKLFF. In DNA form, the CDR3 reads TGTGCCAGCAGCCAAGAGGGTTGGGTTCAGGGGGGGGAAAAACTGTTTTTT.

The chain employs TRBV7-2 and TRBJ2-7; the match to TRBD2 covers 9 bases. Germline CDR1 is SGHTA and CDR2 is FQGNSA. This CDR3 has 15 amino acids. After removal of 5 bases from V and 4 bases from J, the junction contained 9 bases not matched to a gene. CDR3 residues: CASSPRAGGFYEQYF. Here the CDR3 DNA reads TGTGCCAGCAGCCCGAGAGCGGGAGGTTTTTACGAGCAGTACTTC.

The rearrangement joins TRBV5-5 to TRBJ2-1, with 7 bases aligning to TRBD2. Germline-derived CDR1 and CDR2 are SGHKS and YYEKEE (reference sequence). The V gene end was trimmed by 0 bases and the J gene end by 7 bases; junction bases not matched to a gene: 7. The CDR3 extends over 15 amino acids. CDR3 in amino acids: CASSLAGGSGNEQFF. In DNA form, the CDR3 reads TGTGCCAGCAGCTTGGCCGGCGGGAGTGGGAATGAGCAGTTCTTC.

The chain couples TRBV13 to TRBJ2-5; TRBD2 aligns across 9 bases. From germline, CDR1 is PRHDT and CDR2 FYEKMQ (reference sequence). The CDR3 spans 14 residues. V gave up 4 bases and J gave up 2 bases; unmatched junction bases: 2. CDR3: CASSSTSGQETQYF. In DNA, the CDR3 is TGTGCCAGCAGCTCGACTAGCGGTCAAGAGACCCAGTACTTC.

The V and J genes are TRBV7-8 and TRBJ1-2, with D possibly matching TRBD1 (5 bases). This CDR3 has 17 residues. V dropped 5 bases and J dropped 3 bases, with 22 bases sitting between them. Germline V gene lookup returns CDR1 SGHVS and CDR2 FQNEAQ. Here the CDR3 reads CASSPTPDKASYYGYTF. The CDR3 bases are TGTGCCAGCAGCCCAACCCCGGACAAGGCAAGCTACTATGGCTACACCTTC. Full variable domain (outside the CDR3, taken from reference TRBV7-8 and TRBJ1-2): GAGVSQSPRYKVAKRGQDVALRCDPISGHVSLFWYQQALGQGPEFLTYFQNEAQLDKSGLPSDRFFAERPEGSVSTLKIQRTQQEDSAVYLCASSPTPDKASYYGYTFGSGTRLTVV.

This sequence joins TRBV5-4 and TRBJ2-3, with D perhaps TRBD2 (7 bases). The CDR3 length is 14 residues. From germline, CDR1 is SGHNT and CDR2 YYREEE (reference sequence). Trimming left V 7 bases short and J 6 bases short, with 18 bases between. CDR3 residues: CASSPGGPADTQYF. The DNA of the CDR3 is TGTGCCAGCTCTCCGGGGGGCCCTGCGGATACGCAGTATTTT.

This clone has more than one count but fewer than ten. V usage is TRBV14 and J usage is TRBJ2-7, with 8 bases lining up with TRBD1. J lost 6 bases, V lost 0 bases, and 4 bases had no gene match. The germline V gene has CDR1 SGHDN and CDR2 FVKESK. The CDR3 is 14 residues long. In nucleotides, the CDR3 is TGTGCCAGCAGCCAAGATGGACAGGGTGGCGAGCAGTACTTC. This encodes CASSQDGQGGEQYF. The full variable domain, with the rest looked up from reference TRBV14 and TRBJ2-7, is EAGVTQFPSHSVIEKGQTVTLRCDPISGHDNLYWYRRVMGKEIKFLLHFVKESKQDESGMPNNRFLAERTGGTYSTLKVQPAELEDSGVYFCASSQDGQGGEQYFGPGTRLTVT.

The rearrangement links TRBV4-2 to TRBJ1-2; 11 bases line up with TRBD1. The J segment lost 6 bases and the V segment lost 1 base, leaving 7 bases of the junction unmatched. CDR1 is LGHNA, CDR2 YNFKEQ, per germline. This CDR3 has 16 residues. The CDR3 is CASSQGPRTGGNGYTF. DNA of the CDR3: TGTGCCAGCAGCCAAGGTCCGAGGACAGGGGGCAATGGCTACACCTTC.